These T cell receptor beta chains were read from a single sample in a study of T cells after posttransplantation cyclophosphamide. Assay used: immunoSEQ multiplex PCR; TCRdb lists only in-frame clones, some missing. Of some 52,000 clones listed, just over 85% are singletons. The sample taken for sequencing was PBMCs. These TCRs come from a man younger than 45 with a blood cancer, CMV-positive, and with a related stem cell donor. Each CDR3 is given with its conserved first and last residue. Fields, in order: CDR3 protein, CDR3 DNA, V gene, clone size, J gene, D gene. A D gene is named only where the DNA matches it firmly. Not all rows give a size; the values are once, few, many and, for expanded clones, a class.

CDR3: CASTDSSNQPQHF; DNA: TGTGCCAGCACTGACAGTAGCAATCAGCCCCAGCATTTT; V: TRBV6-6; size: -; J: TRBJ1-5; D: -
CDR3: CASSIGAGQGAWETQYF; DNA: TGTGCCAGTAGTATAGGTGCGGGACAGGGGGCTTGGGAGACCCAGTACTTC; V: TRBV19; size: -; J: TRBJ2-5; D: TRBD1
CDR3: CASSPIPRNTEAFF; DNA: TGTGCCAGCTCACCCATTCCTAGGAACACTGAAGCTTTCTTT; V: TRBV18; size: -; J: TRBJ1-1; D: -
CDR3: CASSLKGVSGANVLTF; DNA: TGTGCCAGCAGCTTAAAAGGGGTATCCGGGGCCAACGTCCTGACTTTC; V: TRBV11-2; size: -; J: TRBJ2-6; D: -
CDR3: CAIKGLAGANEQFF; DNA: TGTGCCATCAAAGGACTAGCGGGAGCCAATGAGCAGTTCTTC; V: TRBV10-3; size: -; J: TRBJ2-1; D: TRBD2
CDR3: CASSPLSAGGYEQYF; DNA: TGTGCCAGCTCACCACTCAGTGCGGGTGGGTACGAGCAGTACTTC; V: TRBV18; size: -; J: TRBJ2-7; D: -
CDR3: CASGISPRDEQYF; DNA: TGTGCTAGTGGCATATCTCCCCGGGACGAGCAGTACTTC; V: TRBV12-5; size: -; J: TRBJ2-7; D: -
CDR3: CASSLSTGTSDTQYF; DNA: TGCGCCAGCAGCTTATCAACCGGGACATCAGATACGCAGTATTTT; V: TRBV5-1; size: -; J: TRBJ2-3; D: -
CDR3: CASSIPYLTSGADTGELFF; DNA: TGTGCCAGTAGTATACCATATCTGACTAGCGGGGCGGACACCGGGGAGCTGTTTTTT; V: TRBV19; size: -; J: TRBJ2-2; D: TRBD2
CDR3: CASSSGLAGRDEQFF; DNA: TGTGCCAGCAGCTCGGGACTAGCGGGAAGGGATGAGCAGTTCTTC; V: TRBV5-4; size: -; J: TRBJ2-1; D: TRBD2
CDR3: CASSSGRTAITDTQYF; DNA: TGTGCCAGCAGCTCCGGAAGGACAGCTATCACAGATACGCAGTATTTT; V: TRBV11-2; size: -; J: TRBJ2-3; D: -
CDR3: CASSSRTLTGDTQYF; DNA: TGTGCCAGCAGTTCCCGGACACTCACAGGGGATACGCAGTATTTT; V: TRBV7-2; size: -; J: TRBJ2-3; D: -
CDR3: CASSGGDYEQYF; DNA: TGTGCCAGCTCGGGGGGGGACTACGAGCAGTACTTC; V: TRBV5-6; size: -; J: TRBJ2-7; D: TRBD2
CDR3: CAIRGQNYGYTF; DNA: TGTGCCATCAGGGGACAGAACTATGGCTACACCTTC; V: TRBV10-3; size: -; J: TRBJ1-2; D: TRBD1
CDR3: CASSPLAGAEAFF; DNA: TGTGCCAGCTCACCTCTTGCGGGTGCTGAAGCTTTCTTT; V: TRBV18; size: -; J: TRBJ1-1; D: -
CDR3: CASSLRGSTYEQYF; DNA: TGTGCCAGCAGCTTAAGAGGTAGTACCTACGAGCAGTACTTC; V: TRBV7-3; size: few; J: TRBJ2-7; D: -